This TCR beta chain came from a study of regulatory T cells in long-lasting Graves disease. V shed 3 bases, J shed 5 bases, and the junction held 8 bases outside the gene matches. The CDR3 spans 14 residues. CDR1 is GTSNPN and CDR2 is SVGIG in the germline V gene (reference sequence). Construction of the TCR beta libraries employed iRepertoire HTBI primers in conjunction with Arm-PCR of CDR3 regions. TCRdb re-derived calls from the multiplex PCR reads in MiXCR, one entry per CDR3 protein. The data show fewer than 550,000 distinct CDR3 sequences, roughly 21% seen once. This clonotype came up many times. Noted time point: persistent/refractory GD, antithyroid drugs over 5 years with positive TRAb. Extracted PBMC RNA gave rise to the TCR library.

V usage is TRBV30 and J usage is TRBJ2-7; TRBD1 aligns across 9 bases. Sequenced here: peripheral blood mononuclear cells (PBMCs), sampled when the disease was refractory, from a patient treated with antithyroid drugs. The receptor was derived from a female donor with Graves disease. The CDR3 reads CAWSPGTGYDEQYF. CDR3 DNA: TGTGCCTGGAGCCCCGGGACAGGGTATGACGAGCAGTACTTC.